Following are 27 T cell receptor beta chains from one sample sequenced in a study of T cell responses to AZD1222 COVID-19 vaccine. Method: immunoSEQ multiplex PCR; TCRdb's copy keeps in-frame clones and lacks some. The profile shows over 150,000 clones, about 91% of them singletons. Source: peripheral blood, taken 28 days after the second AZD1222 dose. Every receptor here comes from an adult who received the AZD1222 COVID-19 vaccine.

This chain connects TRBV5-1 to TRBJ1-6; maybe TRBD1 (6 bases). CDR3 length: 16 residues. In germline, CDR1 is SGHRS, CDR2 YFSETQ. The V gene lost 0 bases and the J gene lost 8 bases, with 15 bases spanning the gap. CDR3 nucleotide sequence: TGCGCCAGCAGCTTGGGTAGGGGGGTTGGAGATTCACCCCTCCACTTT. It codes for CASSLGRGVGDSPLHF.

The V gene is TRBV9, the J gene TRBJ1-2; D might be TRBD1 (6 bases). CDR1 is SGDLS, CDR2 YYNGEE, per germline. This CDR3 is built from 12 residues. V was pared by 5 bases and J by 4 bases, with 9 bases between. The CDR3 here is CASRKGGYGYTF. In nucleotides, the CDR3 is TGTGCCAGCAGAAAGGGGGGCTATGGCTACACCTTC.

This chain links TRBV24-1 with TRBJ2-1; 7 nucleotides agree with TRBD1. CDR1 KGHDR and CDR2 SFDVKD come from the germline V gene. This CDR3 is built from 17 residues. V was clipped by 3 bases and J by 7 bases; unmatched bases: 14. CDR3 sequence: CATSDVPAQGEKNEQFF. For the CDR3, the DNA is TGTGCCACCAGTGATGTACCGGCGCAGGGGGAAAAAAATGAGCAGTTCTTC.

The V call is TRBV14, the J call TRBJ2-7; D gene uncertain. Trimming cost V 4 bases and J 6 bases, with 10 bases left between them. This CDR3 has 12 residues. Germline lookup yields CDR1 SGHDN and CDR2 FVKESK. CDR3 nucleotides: TGTGCCAGCAGCCGGGGTGATGGCGAGCAGTACTTC. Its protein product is CASSRGDGEQYF.

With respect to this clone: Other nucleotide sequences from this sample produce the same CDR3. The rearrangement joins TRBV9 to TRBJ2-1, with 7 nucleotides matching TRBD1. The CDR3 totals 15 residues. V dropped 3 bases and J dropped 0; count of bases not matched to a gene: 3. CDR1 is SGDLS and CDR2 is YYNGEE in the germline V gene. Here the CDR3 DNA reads TGTGCCAGCAGCGCGACAGGGAGCTCCTACAATGAGCAGTTCTTC. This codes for CASSATGSSYNEQFF.

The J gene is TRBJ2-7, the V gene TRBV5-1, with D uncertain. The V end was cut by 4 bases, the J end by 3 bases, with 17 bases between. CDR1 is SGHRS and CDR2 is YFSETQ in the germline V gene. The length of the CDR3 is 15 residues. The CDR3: CASSPREFRYYEQYF. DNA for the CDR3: TGCGCCAGCAGCCCTAGGGAATTCCGCTACTACGAGCAGTACTTC.

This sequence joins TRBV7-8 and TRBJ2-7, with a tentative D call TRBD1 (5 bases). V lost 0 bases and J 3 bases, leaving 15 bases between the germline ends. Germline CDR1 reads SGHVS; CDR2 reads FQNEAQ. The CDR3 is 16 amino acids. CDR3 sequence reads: CASSLAGHILIYEQYF. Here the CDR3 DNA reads TGTGCCAGCAGCTTAGCCGGACACATACTCATCTACGAGCAGTACTTC.

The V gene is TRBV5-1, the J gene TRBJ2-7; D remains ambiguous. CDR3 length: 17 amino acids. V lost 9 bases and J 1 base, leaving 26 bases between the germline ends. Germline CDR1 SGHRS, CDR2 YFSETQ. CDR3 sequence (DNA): TGCGCCATCCTACCCGAATTAACCGAGATTAATTCCTACGAGCAGTACTTC. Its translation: CAILPELTEINSYEQYF.

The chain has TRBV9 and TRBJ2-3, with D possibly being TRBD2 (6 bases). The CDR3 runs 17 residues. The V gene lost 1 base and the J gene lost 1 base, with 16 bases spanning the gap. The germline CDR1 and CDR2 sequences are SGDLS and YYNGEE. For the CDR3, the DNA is TGTGCCAGCAGCGTAATGGCGGGGTCGATTCGCACAGATACGCAGTATTTT. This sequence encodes CASSVMAGSIRTDTQYF.

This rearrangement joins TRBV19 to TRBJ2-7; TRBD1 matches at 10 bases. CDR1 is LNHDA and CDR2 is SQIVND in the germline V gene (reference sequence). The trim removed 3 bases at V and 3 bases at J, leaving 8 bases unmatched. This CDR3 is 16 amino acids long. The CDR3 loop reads CASSMDGTGVYYEQYF. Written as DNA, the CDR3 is TGTGCCAGTAGTATGGATGGGACAGGGGTTTACTACGAGCAGTACTTC.

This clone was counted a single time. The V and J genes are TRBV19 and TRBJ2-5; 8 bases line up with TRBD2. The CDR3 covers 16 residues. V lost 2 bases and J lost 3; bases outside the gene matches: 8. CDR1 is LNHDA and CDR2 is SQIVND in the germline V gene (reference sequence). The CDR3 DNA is TGTGCCAGTAGTATAACTAGCGGATGGGGGAAAGAGACCCAGTACTTC. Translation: CASSITSGWGKETQYF.

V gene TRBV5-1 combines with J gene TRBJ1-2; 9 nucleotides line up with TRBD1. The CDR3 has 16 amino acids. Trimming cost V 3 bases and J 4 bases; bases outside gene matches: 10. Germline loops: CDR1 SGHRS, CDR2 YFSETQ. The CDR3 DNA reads TGCGCCAGCAGCTCCTCCGGGACAGGGAAAAGCTATGGCTACACCTTC. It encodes CASSSSGTGKSYGYTF.

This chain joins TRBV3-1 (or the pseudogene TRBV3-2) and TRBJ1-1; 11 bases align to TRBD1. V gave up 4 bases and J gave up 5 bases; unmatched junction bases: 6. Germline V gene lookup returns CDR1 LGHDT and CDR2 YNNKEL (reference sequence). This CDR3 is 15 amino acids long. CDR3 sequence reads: CASSRQGQGGTEAFF. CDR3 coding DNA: TGTGCCAGCAGCCGCCAGGGACAGGGGGGGACTGAAGCTTTCTTT.

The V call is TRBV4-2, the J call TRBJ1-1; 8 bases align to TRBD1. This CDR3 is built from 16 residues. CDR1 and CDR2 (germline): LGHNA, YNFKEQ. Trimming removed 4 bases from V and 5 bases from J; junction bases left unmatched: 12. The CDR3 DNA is TGTGCCAGCAGCCCCGGACAGGGTAGGAGGTGGACTGAAGCTTTCTTT. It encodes CASSPGQGRRWTEAFF.

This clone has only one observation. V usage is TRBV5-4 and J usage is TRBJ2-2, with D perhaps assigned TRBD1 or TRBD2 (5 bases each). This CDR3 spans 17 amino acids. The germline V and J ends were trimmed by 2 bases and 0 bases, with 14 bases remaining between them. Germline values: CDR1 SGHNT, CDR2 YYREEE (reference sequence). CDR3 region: CASSFGAGPANTGELFF. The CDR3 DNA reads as TGTGCCAGCAGCTTCGGGGCAGGGCCCGCGAACACCGGGGAGCTGTTTTTT.

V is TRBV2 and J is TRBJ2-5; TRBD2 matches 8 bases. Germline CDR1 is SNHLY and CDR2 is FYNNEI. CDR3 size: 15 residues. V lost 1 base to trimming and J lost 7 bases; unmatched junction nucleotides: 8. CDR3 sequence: CASSEEAGALGTQYF. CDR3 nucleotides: TGTGCCAGCAGTGAAGAAGCGGGGGCTTTGGGGACCCAGTACTTC.

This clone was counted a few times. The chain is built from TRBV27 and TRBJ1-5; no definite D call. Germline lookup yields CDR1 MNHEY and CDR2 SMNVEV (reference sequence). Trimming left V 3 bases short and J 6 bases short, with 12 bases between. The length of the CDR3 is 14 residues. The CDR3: CASSFSGDAQPQHF. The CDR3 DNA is TGTGCCAGCAGTTTTTCGGGAGATGCTCAGCCCCAGCATTTT.

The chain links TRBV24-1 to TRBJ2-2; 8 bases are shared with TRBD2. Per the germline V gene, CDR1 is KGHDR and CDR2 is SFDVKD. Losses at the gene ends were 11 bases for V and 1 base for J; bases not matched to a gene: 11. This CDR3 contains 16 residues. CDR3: CASRGGSGQNTGELFF. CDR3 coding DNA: TGTGCCAGCCGGGGGGGGTCGGGACAGAACACCGGGGAGCTGTTTTTT.

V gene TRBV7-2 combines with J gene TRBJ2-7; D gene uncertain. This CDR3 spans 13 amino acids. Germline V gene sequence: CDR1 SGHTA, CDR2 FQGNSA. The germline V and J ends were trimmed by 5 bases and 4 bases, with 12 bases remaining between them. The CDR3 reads CASSPSDGYEQYF. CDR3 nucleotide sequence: TGTGCCAGCAGCCCCTCGGACGGGTACGAGCAGTACTTC.

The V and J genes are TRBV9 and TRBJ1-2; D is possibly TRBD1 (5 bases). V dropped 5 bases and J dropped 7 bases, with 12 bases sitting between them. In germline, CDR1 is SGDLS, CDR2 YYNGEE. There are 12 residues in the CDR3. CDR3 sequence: CASRPGSRGYTF. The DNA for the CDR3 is TGTGCCAGCAGGCCAGGGTCCCGTGGCTACACCTTC. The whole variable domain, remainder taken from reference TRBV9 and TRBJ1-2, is DSGVTQTPKHLITATGQRVTLRCSPRSGDLSVYWYQQSLDQGLQFLIQYYNGEERAKGNILERFSAQQFPDLHSELNLSSLELGDSALYFCASRPGSRGYTFGSGTRLTVV.

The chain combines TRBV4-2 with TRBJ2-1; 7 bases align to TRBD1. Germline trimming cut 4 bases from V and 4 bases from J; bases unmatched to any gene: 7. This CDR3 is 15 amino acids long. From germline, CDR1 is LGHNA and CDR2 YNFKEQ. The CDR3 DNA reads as TGTGCCAGCAGCCCCCGGGACAGAGTATACAATGAGCAGTTCTTC. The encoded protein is CASSPRDRVYNEQFF.

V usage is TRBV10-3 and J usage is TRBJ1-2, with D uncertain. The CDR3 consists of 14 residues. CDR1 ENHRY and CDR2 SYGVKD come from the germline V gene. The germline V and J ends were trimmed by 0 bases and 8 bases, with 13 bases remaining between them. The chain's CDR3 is CAISESPGPRGYTF. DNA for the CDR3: TGTGCCATCAGTGAGTCGCCGGGCCCCAGGGGCTACACCTTC.

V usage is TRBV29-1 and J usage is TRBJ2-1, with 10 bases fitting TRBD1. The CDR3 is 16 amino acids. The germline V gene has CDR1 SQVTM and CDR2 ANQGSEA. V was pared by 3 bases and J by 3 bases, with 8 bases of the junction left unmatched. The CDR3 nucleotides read TGCAGCGTTGAGTCCGGGACAGGGGTAGACTACAATGAGCAGTTCTTC. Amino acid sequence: CSVESGTGVDYNEQFF.

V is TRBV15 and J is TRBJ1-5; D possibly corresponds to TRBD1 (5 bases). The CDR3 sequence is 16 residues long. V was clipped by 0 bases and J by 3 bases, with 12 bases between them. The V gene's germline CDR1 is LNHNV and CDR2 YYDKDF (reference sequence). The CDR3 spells CATSREAAGVNQPQHF. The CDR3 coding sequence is TGTGCCACCAGCAGAGAAGCCGCGGGGGTCAATCAGCCCCAGCATTTT.

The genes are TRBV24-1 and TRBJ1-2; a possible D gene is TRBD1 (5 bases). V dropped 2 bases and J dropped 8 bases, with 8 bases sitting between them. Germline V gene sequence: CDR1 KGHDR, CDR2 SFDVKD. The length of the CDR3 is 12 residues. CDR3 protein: CATSDSGDGYTF. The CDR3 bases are TGTGCCACCAGTGATTCTGGGGACGGCTACACCTTC.

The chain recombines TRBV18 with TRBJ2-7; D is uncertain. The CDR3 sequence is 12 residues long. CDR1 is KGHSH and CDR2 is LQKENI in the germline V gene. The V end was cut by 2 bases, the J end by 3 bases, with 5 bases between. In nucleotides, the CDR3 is TGTGCCAGCTCACCAAAACACTACGAGCAGTACTTC. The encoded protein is CASSPKHYEQYF.

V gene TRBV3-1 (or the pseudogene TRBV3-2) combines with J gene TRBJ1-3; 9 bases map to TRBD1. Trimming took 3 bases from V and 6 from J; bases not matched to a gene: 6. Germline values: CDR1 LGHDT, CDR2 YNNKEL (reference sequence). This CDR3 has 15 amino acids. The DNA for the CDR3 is TGTGCCAGCAGCCAGGGCGGACAGGGGAAAAACACCATATATTTT. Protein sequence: CASSQGGQGKNTIYF.